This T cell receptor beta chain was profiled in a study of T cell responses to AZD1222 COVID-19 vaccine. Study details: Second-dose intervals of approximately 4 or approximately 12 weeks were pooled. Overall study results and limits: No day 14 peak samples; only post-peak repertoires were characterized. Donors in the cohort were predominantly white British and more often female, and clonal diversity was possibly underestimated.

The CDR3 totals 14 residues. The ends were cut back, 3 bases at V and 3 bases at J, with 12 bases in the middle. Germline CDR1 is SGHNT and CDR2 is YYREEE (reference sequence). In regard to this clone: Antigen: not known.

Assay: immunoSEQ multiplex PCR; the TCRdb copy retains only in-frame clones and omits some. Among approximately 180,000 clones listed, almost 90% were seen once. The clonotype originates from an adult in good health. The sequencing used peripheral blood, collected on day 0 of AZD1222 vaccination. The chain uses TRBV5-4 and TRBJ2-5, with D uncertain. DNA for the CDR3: TGTGCCAGCAGCTCGAGAAAAGCAGAAGAGACCCAGTACTTC. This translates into CASSSRKAEETQYF.